Listed below are T cell receptor beta chains from one sample, sequenced in a study of cytomegalovirus exposure and HLA in healthy donors. This table comes from immunoSEQ multiplex PCR, and its TCRdb copy is limited to in-frame clones, with some not included. The sample yields fewer than 110,000 clones, over 65% seen once. What was sequenced was PBMCs. The origin of the receptors is a woman aged 40 to 50 in good health and CMV-seropositive. The CDR3 runs from the conserved cysteine through the conserved F or W. The D gene is left open where the match is weak. The listing skips clone size in some rows; elsewhere it reads once, few, many or a size class.

d_call,v_call,j_call,clone_size,cdr3_aa,cdr3_nt
TRBD1,TRBV5-4,TRBJ1-2,NA,CASSRQGAYDGYTF,TGTGCCAGCAGCAGACAGGGGGCGTACGATGGCTACACCTTC
TRBD1,TRBV5-1,TRBJ1-4,once,CASSLNPQGNEKLFF,TGCGCCAGCAGCTTGAATCCACAGGGGAATGAAAAACTGTTTTTT
NA,TRBV4-3,TRBJ2-2,NA,CASSQAAGWDTGELFF,TGCGCCAGCAGCCAAGCGGCGGGATGGGACACCGGGGAGCTGTTTTTT
TRBD1,TRBV7-2,TRBJ1-4,NA,CASRGQGTTTNEKLFF,TGTGCCAGCAGAGGACAGGGTACGACAACTAATGAAAAACTGTTTTTT
TRBD2,TRBV2,TRBJ2-1,NA,CASRGLAGFGEQFF,TGTGCCAGCAGGGGACTAGCGGGGTTCGGTGAGCAGTTCTTC
NA,TRBV4-3,TRBJ1-1,NA,CASSQVGQNTEAFF,TGCGCCAGCAGCCAAGTCGGACAGAACACTGAAGCTTTCTTT
TRBD2,TRBV2,TRBJ2-5,NA,CASGPWTSGGGITRTQYF,TGTGCCAGCGGGCCCTGGACTAGCGGGGGGGGTATTACGCGGACCCAGTACTTC
TRBD2,TRBV11-2,TRBJ2-1,NA,CASSWGGSSHNEQFF,TGTGCCAGCAGCTGGGGGGGTTCTTCCCACAATGAGCAGTTCTTC
TRBD1,TRBV5-1,TRBJ1-3,NA,CASSFQGASGNTIYF,TGCGCCAGCAGCTTCCAGGGGGCATCCGGAAACACCATATATTTT
NA,TRBV5-1,TRBJ2-7,NA,CASSSLSSGSYSYEQYF,TGCGCCAGCAGCTCCCTTTCTTCCGGGAGTTACTCCTACGAGCAGTACTTC
TRBD2,TRBV30,TRBJ2-1,NA,CASGGGEQFF,TGTGCTAGCGGCGGGGGTGAGCAGTTCTTC
TRBD2,TRBV4-2,TRBJ2-5,few,CASSLKAGGTETQYF,TGTGCCAGCAGCCTAAAAGCGGGGGGCACGGAGACCCAGTACTTC
TRBD2,TRBV30,TRBJ2-2,once,CAWHPGTSGGVSGELFF,TGTGCCTGGCATCCCGGGACTAGCGGGGGGGTATCCGGGGAGCTGTTTTTT
TRBD1,TRBV7-9,TRBJ1-2,few,CASSFEHGTANYGYTF,TGTGCCAGCAGCTTCGAACACGGGACAGCTAACTATGGCTACACCTTC
NA,TRBV4-1,TRBJ1-2,NA,CASSQVGPGTIYGYTF,TGCGCCAGCAGCCAAGTTGGGCCCGGGACAATCTATGGCTACACCTTC
NA,TRBV5-1,TRBJ2-2,NA,CASSSRGDTGELFF,TGCGCCAGCAGCTCCCGTGGAGACACCGGGGAGCTGTTTTTT
NA,TRBV18,TRBJ1-3,NA,CASSWDTSSGNTIYF,TGTGCCAGCTCATGGGACACCTCCTCTGGAAACACCATATATTTT
NA,TRBV2,TRBJ2-3,NA,CASRADFTDTQYF,TGTGCCAGCAGGGCGGACTTCACAGATACGCAGTATTTT
NA,TRBV6-1,TRBJ2-7,NA,CASSSLGQYF,TGTGCCAGCAGTTCCCTCGGGCAGTACTTC
NA,TRBV30,TRBJ1-3,NA,CAWSVTGGNTIYF,TGTGCCTGGAGTGTGACAGGTGGAAACACCATATATTTT
TRBD1,TRBV5-4,TRBJ1-5,NA,CASSLDRGLQPQHF,TGTGCCAGCAGCCTGGACAGGGGGCTACAGCCCCAGCATTTT
NA,TRBV30,TRBJ2-5,NA,CASNFRDSQETQYF,TGTGCCTCTAACTTCCGAGACAGCCAAGAGACCCAGTACTTC
TRBD1,TRBV30,TRBJ1-6,NA,CAWKRSGTAETPLHF,TGTGCCTGGAAGAGATCCGGGACAGCAGAAACCCCCCTCCACTTT
TRBD1,TRBV19,TRBJ1-4,NA,CASSNPGQGNEKLFF,TGTGCCAGTAGCAACCCGGGACAGGGGAATGAAAAACTGTTTTTT
TRBD1,TRBV15,TRBJ1-5,NA,CATSVPGGRQPQHF,TGTGCCACCAGCGTCCCAGGGGGCCGGCAGCCCCAGCATTTT
NA,TRBV4-1,TRBJ1-4,NA,CASSQDDGRNEKLFF,TGCGCCAGCAGCCAAGATGATGGCAGAAATGAAAAACTGTTTTTT
NA,TRBV29-1,TRBJ1-5,NA,CSVATDSNQPQHF,TGCAGCGTAGCGACGGATAGCAATCAGCCCCAGCATTTT
TRBD1,TRBV5-1,TRBJ2-2,NA,CASSPGTGRYTGELFF,TGCGCCAGCAGCCCCGGGACAGGGAGGTACACCGGGGAGCTGTTTTTT
TRBD2,TRBV27,TRBJ2-1,NA,CASSLMRGGNEQFF,TGTGCCAGCAGTTTGATGCGGGGGGGCAATGAGCAGTTCTTC
TRBD1,TRBV19,TRBJ1-5,NA,CASSITGEHQPQHF,TGTGCCAGTAGTATCACAGGGGAACATCAGCCCCAGCATTTT
NA,TRBV4-3,TRBJ2-1,once,CASSQEWRNEQFF,TGCGCCAGCAGCCAAGAGTGGAGGAATGAGCAGTTCTTC
TRBD1,TRBV30,TRBJ2-7,NA,CAWKVYGTGGYEQYF,TGTGCCTGGAAAGTATACGGGACAGGGGGCTACGAGCAGTACTTC
TRBD1,TRBV6-6,TRBJ1-5,once,CASSGQGHQPQHF,TGTGCCAGCAGCGGACAGGGGCATCAGCCCCAGCATTTT
TRBD2,TRBV5-4,TRBJ2-1,NA,CASSLVAGGYNEQFF,TGTGCCAGCAGCTTGGTGGCGGGGGGATACAATGAGCAGTTCTTC
NA,TRBV27,TRBJ1-5,NA,CASSPDFVSNQPQHF,TGTGCCAGCAGTCCGGACTTTGTTAGCAATCAGCCCCAGCATTTT
NA,TRBV19,TRBJ1-5,NA,CASSSSGQGNQPQHF,TGTGCCAGTAGTTCCTCGGGACAAGGGAATCAGCCCCAGCATTTT
NA,TRBV6-5,TRBJ2-7,NA,CASSGVQRAYEQYF,TGTGCCTCTTCGGGGGTCCAACGAGCTTACGAGCAGTACTTC
NA,TRBV6-1,TRBJ1-5,few,CASMGTSVGGGPQHF,TGTGCCAGCATGGGGACATCCGTTGGCGGGGGGCCCCAGCATTTT
NA,TRBV2,TRBJ1-1,few,CASKDGQLNTEAFF,TGTGCCAGCAAAGACGGACAGTTGAACACTGAAGCTTTCTTT
NA,TRBV6-1,TRBJ1-5,NA,CASSEASGSNQPQHF,TGTGCCAGCAGTGAAGCCAGCGGGAGCAATCAGCCCCAGCATTTT
NA,TRBV5-4,TRBJ2-2,NA,CASSLGGTYTGELFF,TGTGCCAGCAGCTTGGGTGGGACATACACCGGGGAGCTGTTTTTT
NA,TRBV5-1,TRBJ1-2,NA,CASSSQAYGYTF,TGCGCCAGCAGCTCCCAGGCTTATGGCTACACCTTC
NA,TRBV7-9,TRBJ1-5,NA,CASSGQSNQPQHF,TGTGCCAGCAGCGGACAGAGCAATCAGCCCCAGCATTTT
NA,TRBV10-1,TRBJ2-3,NA,CASSESQVAADTQYF,TGCGCCAGCAGTGAATCGCAGGTTGCCGCAGATACGCAGTATTTT
TRBD1,TRBV6-6,TRBJ1-2,NA,CASSSRTGNVYGYTF,TGTGCCAGCAGTTCGCGGACAGGGAATGTCTATGGCTACACCTTC
TRBD2,TRBV5-1,TRBJ2-3,NA,CASSLAGQAGADTQYF,TGCGCCAGCAGCTTGGCCGGGCAGGCGGGGGCAGATACGCAGTATTTT
NA,TRBV25-1,TRBJ1-2,NA,CASSEPGGSYGYTF,TGTGCCAGCAGTGAACCCGGAGGCAGCTATGGCTACACCTTC
NA,TRBV29-1,TRBJ1-5,NA,CSVGSGNQPQHF,TGCAGCGTTGGGTCAGGCAATCAGCCCCAGCATTTT
TRBD1,TRBV30,TRBJ1-2,NA,CAWSAGQGLGYTF,TGTGCCTGGAGTGCCGGACAGGGGCTCGGCTACACCTTC
TRBD1,TRBV19,TRBJ1-1,NA,CASGDRGRWTEAFF,TGTGCCAGTGGGGACAGGGGGCGGTGGACTGAAGCTTTCTTT
NA,TRBV30,TRBJ2-7,NA,CAWAPSGKEALGQYF,TGTGCCTGGGCGCCATCTGGAAAGGAGGCCCTGGGGCAGTACTTC
TRBD1,TRBV18,TRBJ2-6,NA,CASSQRPGQGLSGANVLTF,TGTGCCAGCTCCCAGCGCCCTGGACAGGGCCTCTCTGGGGCCAACGTCCTGACTTTC
NA,TRBV5-4,TRBJ1-1,NA,CASSDPGGDTEAFF,TGTGCCAGCAGCGACCCCGGCGGTGACACTGAAGCTTTCTTT
TRBD2,TRBV2,TRBJ2-3,NA,CASSDRTGGGKTQYF,TGTGCCAGCAGTGATCGAACGGGGGGAGGGAAGACGCAGTATTTT